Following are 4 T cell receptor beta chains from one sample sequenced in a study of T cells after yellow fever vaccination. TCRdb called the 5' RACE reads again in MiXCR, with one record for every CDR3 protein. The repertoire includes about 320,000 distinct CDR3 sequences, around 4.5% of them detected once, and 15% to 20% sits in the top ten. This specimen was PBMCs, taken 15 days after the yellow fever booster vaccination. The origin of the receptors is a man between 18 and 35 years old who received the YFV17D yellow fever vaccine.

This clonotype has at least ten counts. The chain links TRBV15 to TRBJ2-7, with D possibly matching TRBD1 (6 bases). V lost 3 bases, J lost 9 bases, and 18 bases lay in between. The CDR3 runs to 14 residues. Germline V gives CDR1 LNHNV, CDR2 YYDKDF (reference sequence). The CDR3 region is CATSSEQGLVGQYF. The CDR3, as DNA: TGTGCCACCAGCAGTGAGCAGGGGTTGGTCGGGCAGTACTTC.

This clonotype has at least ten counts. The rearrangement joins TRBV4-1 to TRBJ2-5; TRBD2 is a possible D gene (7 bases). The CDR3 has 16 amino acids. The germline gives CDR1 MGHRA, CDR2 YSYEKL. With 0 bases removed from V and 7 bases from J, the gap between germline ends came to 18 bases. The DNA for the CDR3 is TGCGCCAGCAGCCAAGAAGGGGGGGCCCAGCGAAGGACCCAGTACTTC. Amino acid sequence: CASSQEGGAQRRTQYF.

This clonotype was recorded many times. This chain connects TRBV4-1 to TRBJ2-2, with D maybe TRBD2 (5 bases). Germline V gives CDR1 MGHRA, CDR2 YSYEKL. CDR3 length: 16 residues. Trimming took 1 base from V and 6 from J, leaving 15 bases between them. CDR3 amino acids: CASSQARRVVAGELFF. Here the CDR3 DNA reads TGCGCCAGCAGCCAAGCTCGGCGGGTTGTCGCCGGGGAGCTGTTTTTT.

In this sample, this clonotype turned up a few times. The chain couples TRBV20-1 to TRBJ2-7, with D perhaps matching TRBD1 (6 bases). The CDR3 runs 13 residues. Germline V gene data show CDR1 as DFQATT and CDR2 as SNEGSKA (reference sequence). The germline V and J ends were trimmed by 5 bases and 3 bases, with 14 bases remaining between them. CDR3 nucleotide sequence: TGCAGTGCTTCTCAGGGGTTTAGCTACGAGCAGTACTTC. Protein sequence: CSASQGFSYEQYF.